This TCR beta chain was identified during a study of T cell responses to AZD1222 COVID-19 vaccine. Broader study findings: Vaccine-associated CD4 TCRs ranged over spike, dominating at 160-218 and 743-854. Donors were chiefly white British, with a greater number of females, and clonal diversity was perhaps underestimated. Spike-specific TCR breadth and depth went up after people got two AZD1222 doses.

V lost 6 bases to trimming and J lost 15 bases; unmatched junction nucleotides: 14. The germline gives CDR1 LNHDA, CDR2 SQIVND (reference sequence). This CDR3 has 13 residues. This clone was picked up one time. The antigen remains undetermined. The repertoire was sequenced with immunoSEQ multiplex PCR; TCRdb's copy has only in-frame clones and lacks some. Seen here are about 120,000 clones, about nine tenths observed once, and the top ten hold 4.4%. The TCR was taken from an adult in good health. V is TRBV19 and J is TRBJ2-1; 7 bases match TRBD1. The sample here was peripheral blood, taken on day 0 of MenACWY control vaccination. CDR3 protein: CASSARQGIKGFF. CDR3 DNA: TGTGCCAGTAGCGCACGACAGGGCATAAAGGGGTTCTTC.